A selection of T cell receptor beta chains follows, all from one sample in a study of regulatory T cells in long-lasting Graves disease. TCRdb analysed the multiplex PCR reads with MiXCR anew, one entry per CDR3 protein. The profile covers around 400,000 distinct CDR3 sequences, with around 23% appearing a single time and more than 13% taken by the ten largest. Source: peripheral blood mononuclear cells (PBMCs), taken when the disease was refractory, from a patient treated with antithyroid drugs. These receptors were obtained from a female donor with Graves disease. Each CDR3 is given with its conserved first and last residue. A D gene is named only where the DNA matches it firmly. Clone size appears in some rows only: once, few, many, or a class for an expanded clone.

length: 13; V: TRBV28; D: TRBD2; size: many; J: TRBJ2-5; CDR3: CASNAGGQETQYF; DNA: TGTGCCAGCAACGCGGGAGGTCAAGAGACCCAGTACTTC
length: 14; V: TRBV2; D: -; size: many; J: TRBJ1-1; CDR3: CASRYRGQNTEAFF; DNA: TGTGCCAGCAGGTACCGGGGCCAGAACACTGAAGCTTTCTTT
length: 14; V: TRBV28; D: -; size: many; J: TRBJ2-7; CDR3: CASSSQGIRGEQYF; DNA: TGTGCCAGCAGTTCCCAGGGGATACGGGGCGAGCAGTACTTC
length: 18; V: TRBV6-9; D: -; size: few; J: TRBJ1-3; CDR3: CASSYSREGNLSGNTIYF; DNA: TGTGCCAGCAGTTACTCCCGGGAAGGAAACTTATCTGGAAACACCATATATTTT
length: 14; V: TRBV28; D: -; size: -; J: TRBJ1-1; CDR3: CASSSQGRRTEAFF; DNA: TGTGCCAGCAGTTCACAGGGAAGGAGGACTGAAGCTTTCTTT
length: 15; V: TRBV7-2; D: -; size: -; J: TRBJ2-7; CDR3: CASSLEGGLNYEQYF; DNA: TGTGCCAGCAGCTTAGAGGGGGGTTTAAACTACGAGCAGTACTTC
length: 14; V: TRBV28; D: -; size: many; J: TRBJ2-7; CDR3: CASSSTGTVYEQYF; DNA: TGTGCCAGCAGTAGCACAGGGACCGTCTACGAGCAGTACTTC
length: 15; V: TRBV19; D: TRBD2; size: few; J: TRBJ2-2; CDR3: CATQLAPQNTGELFF; DNA: TGTGCCACTCAACTAGCGCCTCAAAACACCGGGGAGCTGTTTTTT
length: 15; V: TRBV12-3/TRBV12-4; D: -; size: few; J: TRBJ1-2; CDR3: CASSYQGHNIYGYTF; DNA: TGTGCCAGCAGTTACCAGGGACACAATATATATGGCTACACCTTC
length: 13; V: TRBV6-1; D: -; size: many; J: TRBJ1-5; CDR3: CASRHLLNQPQHF; DNA: TGTGCCAGCAGACACTTACTCAATCAGCCCCAGCATTTT
length: 13; V: TRBV11-2; D: -; size: many; J: TRBJ1-3; CDR3: CASSPGDRNTIYF; DNA: TGTGCCAGCAGCCCGGGGGACCGAAACACCATATATTTT
length: 14; V: TRBV10-1; D: -; size: -; J: TRBJ2-5; CDR3: CASSQMAGQETQYF; DNA: TGCGCCAGCAGTCAGATGGCCGGCCAAGAGACCCAGTACTTC
length: 14; V: TRBV20-1; D: -; size: -; J: TRBJ1-5; CDR3: CSARKTDGNQPQHF; DNA: TGCAGTGCTAGGAAGACGGACGGGAATCAGCCCCAGCATTTT
length: 14; V: TRBV20-1; D: TRBD2; size: -; J: TRBJ2-1; CDR3: CSAGGPSGSSEQFF; DNA: TGCAGTGCTGGTGGGCCTAGCGGGAGTTCGGAGCAGTTCTTC
length: 12; V: TRBV5-1; D: -; size: many; J: TRBJ2-7; CDR3: CASSTDTYEQYF; DNA: TGCGCCAGCAGCACGGACACCTACGAGCAGTACTTC
length: 15; V: TRBV28; D: -; size: few; J: TRBJ1-4; CDR3: CATRRGGATNEKLFF; DNA: TGTGCCACCAGACGGGGCGGGGCAACTAATGAAAAACTGTTTTTT
length: 15; V: TRBV28; D: TRBD2; size: many; J: TRBJ2-7; CDR3: CASRSPGLGDYEQYF; DNA: TGTGCCAGCAGGAGCCCGGGACTAGGAGATTACGAGCAGTACTTC
length: 15; V: TRBV5-1; D: -; size: -; J: TRBJ2-1; CDR3: CASSSARISYNEQFF; DNA: TGCGCCAGCAGCTCCGCTAGGATCTCCTACAATGAGCAGTTCTTC
length: 16; V: TRBV4-1; D: -; size: -; J: TRBJ2-5; CDR3: CASSILPGQAQETQYF; DNA: TGCGCCAGCAGCATCCTCCCTGGGCAGGCCCAAGAGACCCAGTACTTC